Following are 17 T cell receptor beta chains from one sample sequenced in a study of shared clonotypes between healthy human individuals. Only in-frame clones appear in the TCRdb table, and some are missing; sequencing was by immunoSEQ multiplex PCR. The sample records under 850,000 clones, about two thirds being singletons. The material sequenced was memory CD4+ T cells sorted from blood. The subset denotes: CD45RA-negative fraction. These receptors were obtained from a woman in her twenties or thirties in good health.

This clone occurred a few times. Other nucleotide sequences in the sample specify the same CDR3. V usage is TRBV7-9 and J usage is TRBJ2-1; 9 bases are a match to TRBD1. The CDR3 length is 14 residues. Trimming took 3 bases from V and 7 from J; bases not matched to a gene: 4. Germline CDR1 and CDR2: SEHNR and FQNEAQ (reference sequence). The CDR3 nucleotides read TGTGCCAGCAGCTTGGGACAGGGTAAGAATGAGCAGTTCTTC. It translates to CASSLGQGKNEQFF.

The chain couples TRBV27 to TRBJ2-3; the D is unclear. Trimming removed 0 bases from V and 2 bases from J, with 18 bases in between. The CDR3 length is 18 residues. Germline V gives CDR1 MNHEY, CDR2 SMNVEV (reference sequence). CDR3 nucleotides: TGTGCCAGCAGTTTATCGTATCGGTACCCCACTTACACAGATACGCAGTATTTT. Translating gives CASSLSYRYPTYTDTQYF.

CDR3 nucleotides: TGCAGCGTTTACAAGGGGCGGGCCGCAGATACGCAGTATTTT. This translates into CSVYKGRAADTQYF. V and J are TRBV29-1 and TRBJ2-3; either TRBD1 or TRBD2 may supply D (5 bases each). The V end lost 5 bases, the J end lost 4 bases, and 16 bases lay between the germline ends. The CDR3 extends over 14 amino acids. The germline CDR1 and CDR2 sequences are SQVTM and ANQGSEA.

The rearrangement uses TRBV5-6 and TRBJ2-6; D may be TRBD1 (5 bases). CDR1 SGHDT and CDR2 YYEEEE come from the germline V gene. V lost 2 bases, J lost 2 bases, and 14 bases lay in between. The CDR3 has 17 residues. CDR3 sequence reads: CASSFYDLGPGANVLTF. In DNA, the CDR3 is TGTGCCAGCAGCTTTTATGACTTGGGGCCTGGGGCCAACGTCCTGACTTTC.

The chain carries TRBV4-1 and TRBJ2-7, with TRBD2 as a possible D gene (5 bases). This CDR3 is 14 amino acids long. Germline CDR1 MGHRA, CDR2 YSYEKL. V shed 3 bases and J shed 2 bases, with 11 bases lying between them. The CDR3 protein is CASSHGSGTYEQYF. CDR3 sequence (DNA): TGCGCCAGCAGCCATGGCAGCGGAACCTACGAGCAGTACTTC.

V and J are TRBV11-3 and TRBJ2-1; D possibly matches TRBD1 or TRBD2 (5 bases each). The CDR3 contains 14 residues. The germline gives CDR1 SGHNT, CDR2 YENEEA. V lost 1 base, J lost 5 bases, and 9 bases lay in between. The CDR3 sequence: CASSLGGTDNEQFF. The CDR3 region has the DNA TGTGCCAGCAGCTTAGGAGGGACGGACAATGAGCAGTTCTTC.

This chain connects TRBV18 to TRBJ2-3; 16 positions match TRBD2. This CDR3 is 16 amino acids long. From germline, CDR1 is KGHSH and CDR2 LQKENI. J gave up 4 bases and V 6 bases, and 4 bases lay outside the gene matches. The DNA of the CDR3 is TGTGCCAGCTCCGGGACTAGCGGGAGGGCCTCAGATACGCAGTATTTT. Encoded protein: CASSGTSGRASDTQYF.

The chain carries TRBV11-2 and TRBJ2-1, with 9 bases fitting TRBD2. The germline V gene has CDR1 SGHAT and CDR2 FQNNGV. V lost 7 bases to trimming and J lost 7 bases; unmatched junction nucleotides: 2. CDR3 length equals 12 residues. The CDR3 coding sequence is TGTGCCAGCAAAACTAGCGGGAATGAGCAGTTCTTC. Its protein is CASKTSGNEQFF.

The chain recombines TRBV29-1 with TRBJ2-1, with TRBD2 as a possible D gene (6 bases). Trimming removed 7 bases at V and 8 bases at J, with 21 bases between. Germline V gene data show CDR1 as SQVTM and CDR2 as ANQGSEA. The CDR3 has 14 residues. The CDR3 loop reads CSATLAQSGHEQFF. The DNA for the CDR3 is TGCAGCGCAACACTAGCTCAAAGTGGCCATGAGCAGTTCTTC.

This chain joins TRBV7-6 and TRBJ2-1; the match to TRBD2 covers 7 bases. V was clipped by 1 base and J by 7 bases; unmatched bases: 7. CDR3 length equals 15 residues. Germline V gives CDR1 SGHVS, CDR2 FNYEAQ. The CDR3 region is CASSLGGSGSNEQFF. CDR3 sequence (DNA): TGTGCCAGCAGCTTAGGCGGGAGTGGAAGTAATGAGCAGTTCTTC.

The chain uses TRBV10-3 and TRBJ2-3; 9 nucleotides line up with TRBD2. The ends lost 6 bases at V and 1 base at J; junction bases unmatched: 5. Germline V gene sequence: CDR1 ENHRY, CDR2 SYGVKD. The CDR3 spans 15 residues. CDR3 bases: TGTGCCATCAGCGTAGTAGCGGGAGGCACAGATACGCAGTATTTT. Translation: CAISVVAGGTDTQYF.

CDR3 amino acids: CASSYSSWTEYGYTF. The CDR3 DNA sequence: TGTGCCAGCAGTTATTCGTCGTGGACGGAGTATGGCTACACCTTC. This chain uses TRBV6-5 with TRBJ1-2, with D unresolved. Germline CDR1 is MNHEY and CDR2 is SVGAGI. The CDR3 runs to 15 residues. V lost 3 bases and J 5 bases, leaving 16 bases between the germline ends.

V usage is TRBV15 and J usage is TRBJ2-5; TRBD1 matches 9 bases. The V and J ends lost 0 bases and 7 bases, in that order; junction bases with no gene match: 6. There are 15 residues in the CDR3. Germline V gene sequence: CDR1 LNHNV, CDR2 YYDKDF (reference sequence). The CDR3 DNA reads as TGTGCCACCAGCAGAGACCTCCGGGACAGGGCGACCCAGTACTTC. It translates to CATSRDLRDRATQYF.

CDR3 region: CASSQDTRRRNIQYF. The CDR3 DNA reads TGTGCCAGCAGCCAAGACACGAGACGGAGAAACATTCAGTACTTC. The chain has TRBV4-2 and TRBJ2-4, with D hard to call. This CDR3 region has 15 residues. V lost 0 bases, J lost 6 bases, and 12 bases lay in between. Germline V lookup: CDR1 LGHNA, CDR2 YNFKEQ.

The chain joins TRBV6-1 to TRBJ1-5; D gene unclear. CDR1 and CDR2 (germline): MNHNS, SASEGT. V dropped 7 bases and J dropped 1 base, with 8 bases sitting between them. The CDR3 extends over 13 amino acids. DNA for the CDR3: TGTGCCAGCAACGAAGGGAGCAATCAGCCCCAGCATTTT. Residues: CASNEGSNQPQHF.

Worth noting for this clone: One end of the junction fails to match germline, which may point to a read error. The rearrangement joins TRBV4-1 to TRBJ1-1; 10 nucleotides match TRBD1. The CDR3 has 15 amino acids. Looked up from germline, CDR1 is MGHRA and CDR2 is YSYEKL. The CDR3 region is CASSQVGQGNPEAFF. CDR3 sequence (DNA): TGCGCCAGCAGCCAAGTGGGACAGGGGAACCCTGAAGCTTTCTTT.

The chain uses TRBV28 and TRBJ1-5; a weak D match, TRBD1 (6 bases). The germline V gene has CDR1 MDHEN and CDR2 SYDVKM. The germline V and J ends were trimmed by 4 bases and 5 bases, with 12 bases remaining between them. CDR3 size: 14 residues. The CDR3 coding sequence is TGTGCCAGCAGTTCCGGACAGTATGATCAGCCCCAGCATTTT. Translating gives CASSSGQYDQPQHF.